Listed below are T cell receptor beta chains from one sample, sequenced in a study of shared T cell receptors in the human thymus. Clones were sequenced by immunoSEQ multiplex PCR, and TCRdb holds only the in-frame ones, with some missing. The sample includes approximately 760,000 clones, over 75% of them seen just once. These data also formed part of another study, on human thymus T cells.

Specimen: thymocytes. These receptors originate from a girl less than two years old with a congenital heart defect. Each CDR3 is given with its conserved first and last residue. A D gene is named only where the DNA matches it firmly. Size tells how often a clone was seen (once, few, many) or the class of an expanded clone, and some rows leave it out.

D	J	V	size	length	CDR3	DNA
TRBD2	TRBJ2-1	TRBV7-3	.	15	CASSPSGNSYNEQFF	TGTGCCAGCAGCCCGAGCGGGAACTCCTACAATGAGCAGTTCTTC
TRBD1	TRBJ1-1	TRBV5-1	few	15	CASSFTQGVNTEAFF	TGCGCCAGCAGCTTTACACAGGGGGTGAACACTGAAGCTTTCTTT
.	TRBJ2-5	TRBV21-1	.	12	CASKGVTETQYF	TGTGCCAGCAAAGGGGTAACCGAGACCCAGTACTTC
.	TRBJ2-7	TRBV11-2	.	14	CASSLRDGAYEQYF	TGTGCCAGCAGCCTCAGGGATGGAGCCTACGAGCAGTACTTC
TRBD1	TRBJ1-2	TRBV6-1	.	15	CASSEVGQGDYGYTF	TGTGCCAGCAGTGAAGTGGGACAGGGGGACTATGGCTACACCTTC
.	TRBJ1-1	TRBV15	.	14	CATSIFQAGPEAFF	TGTGCCACCAGCATCTTTCAGGCAGGCCCTGAAGCTTTCTTT
TRBD1	TRBJ2-7	TRBV2	.	16	CASSGYDRGKAYEQYF	TGTGCCAGCAGTGGGTACGACAGGGGAAAAGCCTACGAGCAGTACTTC
TRBD2	TRBJ2-7	TRBV6-1	.	14	CASTGLASSYEQYF	TGTGCCAGCACGGGACTAGCCAGCTCCTACGAGCAGTACTTC
TRBD2	TRBJ2-1	TRBV5-6	.	16	CASSFPTSGGGNEQFF	TGTGCCAGCAGCTTCCCGACTAGCGGGGGGGGCAATGAGCAGTTCTTC
.	TRBJ1-5	TRBV5-6	.	13	CASSLWANQPQHF	TGTGCCAGCAGCTTATGGGCCAATCAGCCCCAGCATTTT
TRBD1	TRBJ2-5	TRBV7-9	.	16	CASSWGFETGKETQYF	TGTGCCAGCAGCTGGGGGTTCGAGACAGGGAAAGAGACCCAGTACTTC
.	TRBJ2-2	TRBV4-1	.	20	CASSQDPDSTPKPPTGELFF	TGCGCCAGCAGCCAAGACCCCGATTCCACCCCAAAGCCACCAACCGGGGAGCTGTTTTTT
.	TRBJ1-6	TRBV27	.	12	CASRHHNSPLHF	TGTGCCAGCAGACATCATAATTCCCCCCTCCACTTT
TRBD1	TRBJ1-1	TRBV9	once	17	CASSAGPTGTENTEAFF	TGTGCCAGCAGCGCCGGACCAACCGGGACAGAGAACACTGAAGCTTTCTTT
.	TRBJ1-1	TRBV6-5	few	14	CASRQGWGHTEAFF	TGTGCCAGCAGACAGGGATGGGGGCACACTGAAGCTTTCTTT
TRBD1	TRBJ2-7	TRBV11-2	.	14	CASRQGILSCEQYF	TGTGCCAGTCGACAGGGAATATTAAGTTGCGAGCAGTACTTC
TRBD2	TRBJ2-5	TRBV2	.	17	CASSESGSGVTPETQYF	TGTGCCAGCAGTGAATCGGGTAGCGGGGTCACCCCGGAGACCCAGTACTTC
.	TRBJ2-7	TRBV2	.	13	CASSHRPPYEQYF	TGTGCCAGCAGTCACAGGCCCCCCTACGAGCAGTACTTC
.	TRBJ1-5	TRBV6-1	once	16	CASSEDDTWANQPQHF	TGTGCCAGCAGTGAAGATGACACCTGGGCTAATCAGCCCCAGCATTTT
TRBD2	TRBJ2-7	TRBV7-9	.	19	CASSPRSESGGTDLYEQYF	TGTGCCAGCAGCCCCCGTAGTGAGAGCGGGGGGACAGACCTTTACGAGCAGTACTTC
.	TRBJ1-1	TRBV11-2	.	14	CASSLARASAEAFF	TGTGCCAGCAGCTTAGCGAGGGCGTCCGCTGAAGCTTTCTTT
.	TRBJ2-1	TRBV2	once	15	CASTQTWGDHNEQFF	TGTGCCAGCACCCAAACGTGGGGGGACCACAATGAGCAGTTCTTC
TRBD1	TRBJ1-4	TRBV18	.	17	CASADGQGSETNEKLFF	TGTGCCAGCGCAGACGGACAGGGGTCGGAAACTAATGAAAAACTGTTTTTT
TRBD1	TRBJ1-5	TRBV7-2	.	17	CASSAAGQGASNQPQHF	TGTGCCAGCAGCGCAGCGGGACAGGGGGCGAGCAATCAGCCCCAGCATTTT
TRBD1	TRBJ1-1	TRBV5-6	.	13	CASSQGADTEAFF	TGTGCCAGCAGCCAGGGGGCTGACACTGAAGCTTTCTTT
.	TRBJ2-3	TRBV6-4	.	13	CASSDSYTDTQYF	TGTGCCAGCAGTGACTCATACACAGATACGCAGTATTTT
TRBD2	TRBJ2-3	TRBV30	.	16	CAWTSGTLPSTDTQYF	TGTGCCTGGACTAGCGGGACTCTACCTAGCACAGATACGCAGTATTTT
.	TRBJ2-7	TRBV14	.	15	CASSQDLAGGPEQYF	TGTGCCAGCAGCCAAGATCTGGCAGGGGGGCCCGAGCAGTACTTC
TRBD1	TRBJ1-2	TRBV9	.	15	CASSNPGQGIPGYTF	TGTGCCAGCAGCAACCCGGGACAGGGTATCCCTGGCTACACCTTC
.	TRBJ2-5	TRBV6-1	.	13	CASSEESQETQYF	TGTGCCAGCAGTGAGGAGAGCCAAGAGACCCAGTACTTC
TRBD1	TRBJ1-1	TRBV6-5	.	16	CASSYGTAWMNTEAFF	TGTGCCAGCAGTTACGGGACAGCTTGGATGAACACTGAAGCTTTCTTT
.	TRBJ1-2	TRBV18	.	14	CASSPPGGHYGYTF	TGTGCCAGCTCACCCCCCGGGGGGCATTACGGCTACACCTTC